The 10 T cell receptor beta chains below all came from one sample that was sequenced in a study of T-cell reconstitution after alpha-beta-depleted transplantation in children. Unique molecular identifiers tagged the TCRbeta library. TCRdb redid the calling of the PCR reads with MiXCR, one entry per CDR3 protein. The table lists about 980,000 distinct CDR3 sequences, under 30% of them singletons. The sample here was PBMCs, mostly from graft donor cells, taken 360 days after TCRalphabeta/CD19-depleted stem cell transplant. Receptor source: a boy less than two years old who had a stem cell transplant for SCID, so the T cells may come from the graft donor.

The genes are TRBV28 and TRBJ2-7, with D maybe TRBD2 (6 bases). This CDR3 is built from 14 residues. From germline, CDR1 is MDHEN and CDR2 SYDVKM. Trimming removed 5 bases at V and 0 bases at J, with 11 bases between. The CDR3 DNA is TGTGCCAGCAGTGCGGGGTGGCTCTCCTACGAGCAGTACTTC. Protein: CASSAGWLSYEQYF.

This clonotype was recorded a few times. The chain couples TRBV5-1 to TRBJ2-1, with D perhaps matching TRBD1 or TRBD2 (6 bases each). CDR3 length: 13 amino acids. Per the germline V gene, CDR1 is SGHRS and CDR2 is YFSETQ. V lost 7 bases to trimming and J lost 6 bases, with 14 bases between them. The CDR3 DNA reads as TGCGCCAGCTCCGATGAGGGGGGCAATGAGCAGTTCTTC. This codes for CASSDEGGNEQFF.

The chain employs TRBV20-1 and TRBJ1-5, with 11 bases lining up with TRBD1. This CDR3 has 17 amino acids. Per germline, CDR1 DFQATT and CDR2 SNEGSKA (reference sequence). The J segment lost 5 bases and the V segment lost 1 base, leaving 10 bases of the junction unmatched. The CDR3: CSARGTGGLSPDQPQHF. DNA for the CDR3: TGCAGTGCTAGAGGGACAGGGGGCCTTTCGCCCGATCAGCCCCAGCATTTT.

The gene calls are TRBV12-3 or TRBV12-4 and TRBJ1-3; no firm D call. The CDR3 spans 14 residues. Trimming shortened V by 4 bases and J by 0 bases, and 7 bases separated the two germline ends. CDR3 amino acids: CASSSTSSGNTIYF. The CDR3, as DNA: TGTGCCAGCAGTTCTACGAGCTCTGGAAACACCATATATTTT.

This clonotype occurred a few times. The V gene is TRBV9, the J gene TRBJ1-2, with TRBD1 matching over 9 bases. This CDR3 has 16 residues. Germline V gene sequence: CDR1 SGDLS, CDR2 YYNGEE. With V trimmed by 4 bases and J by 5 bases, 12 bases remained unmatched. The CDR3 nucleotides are TGTGCCAGCAGCCTAGACCGGGACAGGGAAATTTATGGCTACACCTTC. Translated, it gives CASSLDRDREIYGYTF.

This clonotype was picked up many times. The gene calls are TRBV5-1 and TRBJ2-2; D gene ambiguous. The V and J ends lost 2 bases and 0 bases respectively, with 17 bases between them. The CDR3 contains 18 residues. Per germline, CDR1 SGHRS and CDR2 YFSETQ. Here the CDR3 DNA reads TGCGCCAGCAGCTTTACGTGGGGTCCTCCTTCGAACACCGGGGAGCTGTTTTTT. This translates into CASSFTWGPPSNTGELFF.

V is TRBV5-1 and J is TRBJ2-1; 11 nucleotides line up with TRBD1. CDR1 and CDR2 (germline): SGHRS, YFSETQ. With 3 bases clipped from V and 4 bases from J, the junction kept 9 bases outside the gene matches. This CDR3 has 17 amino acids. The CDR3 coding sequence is TGCGCCAGCAGCTCGGGACAGGGGGGCAGGGCGTACAATGAGCAGTTCTTC. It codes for CASSSGQGGRAYNEQFF.

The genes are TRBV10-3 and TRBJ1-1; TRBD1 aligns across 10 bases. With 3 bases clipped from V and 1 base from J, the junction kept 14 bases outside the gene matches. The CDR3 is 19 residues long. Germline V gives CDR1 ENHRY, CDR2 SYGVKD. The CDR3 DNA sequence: TGTGCCATCAGTGACCTTAGTATGGGGACAGGGGCTAGGAACACTGAAGCTTTCTTT. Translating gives CAISDLSMGTGARNTEAFF.

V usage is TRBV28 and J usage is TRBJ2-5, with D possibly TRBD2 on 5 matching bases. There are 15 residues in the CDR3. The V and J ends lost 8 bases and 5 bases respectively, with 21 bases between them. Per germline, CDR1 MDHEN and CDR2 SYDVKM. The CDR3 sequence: CASGKDAGSVETQYF. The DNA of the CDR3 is TGTGCCAGCGGTAAGGACGCTGGGAGTGTGGAGACCCAGTACTTC.

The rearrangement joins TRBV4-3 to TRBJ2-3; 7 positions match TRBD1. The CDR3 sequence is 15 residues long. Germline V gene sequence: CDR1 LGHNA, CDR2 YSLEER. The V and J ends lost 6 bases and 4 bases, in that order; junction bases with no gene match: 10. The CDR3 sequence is CASSHRQGRPDTQYF. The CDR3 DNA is TGCGCCAGCAGTCATCGACAGGGCCGCCCAGATACGCAGTATTTT.